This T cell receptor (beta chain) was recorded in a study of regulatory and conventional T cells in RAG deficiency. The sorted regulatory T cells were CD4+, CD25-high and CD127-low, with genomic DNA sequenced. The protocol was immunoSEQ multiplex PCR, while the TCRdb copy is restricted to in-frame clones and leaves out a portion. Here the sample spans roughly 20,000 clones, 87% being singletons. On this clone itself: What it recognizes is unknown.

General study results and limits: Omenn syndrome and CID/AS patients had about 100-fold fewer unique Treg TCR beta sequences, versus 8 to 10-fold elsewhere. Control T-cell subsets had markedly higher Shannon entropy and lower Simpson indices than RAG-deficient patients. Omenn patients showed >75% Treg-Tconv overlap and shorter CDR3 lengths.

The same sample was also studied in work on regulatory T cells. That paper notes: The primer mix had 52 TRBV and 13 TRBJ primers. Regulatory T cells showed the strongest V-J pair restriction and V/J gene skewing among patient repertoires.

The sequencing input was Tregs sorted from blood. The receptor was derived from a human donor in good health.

The DNA for the CDR3 is TGCGCCAGCAGCGGGGACCTCCTAGAGCAGTTCTTC. Translated, it gives CASSGDLLEQFF. This chain joins TRBV5-1 and TRBJ2-1; either TRBD1 or TRBD2 may supply D (5 bases each). Germline V gives CDR1 SGHRS, CDR2 YFSETQ. Trimming removed 4 bases from V and 10 bases from J, with 12 bases in between. The CDR3 spans 12 residues. The whole variable domain, remainder taken from reference TRBV5-1 and TRBJ2-1, is KAGVTQTPRYLIKTRGQQVTLSCSPISGHRSVSWYQQTPGQGLQFLFEYFSETQRNKGNFPGRFSGRQFSNSRSEMNVSTLELGDSALYLCASSGDLLEQFFGPGTRLTVL.